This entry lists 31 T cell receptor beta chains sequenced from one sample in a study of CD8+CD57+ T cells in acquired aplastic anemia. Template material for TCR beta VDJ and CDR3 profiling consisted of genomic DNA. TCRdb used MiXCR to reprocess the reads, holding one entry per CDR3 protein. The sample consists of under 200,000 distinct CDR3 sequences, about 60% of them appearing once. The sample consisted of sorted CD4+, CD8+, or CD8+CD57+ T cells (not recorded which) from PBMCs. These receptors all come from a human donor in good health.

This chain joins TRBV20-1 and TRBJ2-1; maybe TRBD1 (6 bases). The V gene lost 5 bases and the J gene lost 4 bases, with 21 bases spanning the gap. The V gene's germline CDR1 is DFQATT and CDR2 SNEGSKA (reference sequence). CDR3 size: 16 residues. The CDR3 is CSALLQGLSSYNEQFF. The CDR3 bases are TGCAGTGCTCTACTCCAGGGGCTCTCGTCTTACAATGAGCAGTTCTTC.

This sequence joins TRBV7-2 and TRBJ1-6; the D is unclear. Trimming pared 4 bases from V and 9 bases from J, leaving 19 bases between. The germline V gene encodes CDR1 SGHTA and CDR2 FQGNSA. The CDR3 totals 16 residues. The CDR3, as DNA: TGTGCCAGCAGCTCCGGCGGATCGGGGTGGACTTCACCCCTCCACTTT. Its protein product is CASSSGGSGWTSPLHF.

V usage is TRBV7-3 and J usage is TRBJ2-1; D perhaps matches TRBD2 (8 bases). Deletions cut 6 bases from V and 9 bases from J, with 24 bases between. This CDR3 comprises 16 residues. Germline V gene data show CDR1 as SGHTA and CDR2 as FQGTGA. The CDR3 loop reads CASSLEVSGTEGEQFF. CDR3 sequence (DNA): TGTGCCAGCAGTTTAGAGGTTAGCGGGACAGAGGGTGAGCAGTTCTTC.

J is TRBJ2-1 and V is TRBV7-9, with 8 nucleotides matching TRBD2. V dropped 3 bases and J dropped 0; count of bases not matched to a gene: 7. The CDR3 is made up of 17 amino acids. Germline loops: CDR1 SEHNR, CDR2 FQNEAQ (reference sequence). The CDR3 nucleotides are TGTGCCAGCAGCTTCGCGGGCGGGGGGTTCTCCTACAATGAGCAGTTCTTC. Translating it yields CASSFAGGGFSYNEQFF.

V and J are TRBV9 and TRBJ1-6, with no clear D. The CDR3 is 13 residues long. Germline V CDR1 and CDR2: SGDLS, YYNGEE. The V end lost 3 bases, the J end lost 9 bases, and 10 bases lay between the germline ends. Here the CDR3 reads CASSAGPVSPLHF. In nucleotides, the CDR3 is TGTGCCAGCAGCGCCGGACCCGTTTCACCCCTCCACTTT.

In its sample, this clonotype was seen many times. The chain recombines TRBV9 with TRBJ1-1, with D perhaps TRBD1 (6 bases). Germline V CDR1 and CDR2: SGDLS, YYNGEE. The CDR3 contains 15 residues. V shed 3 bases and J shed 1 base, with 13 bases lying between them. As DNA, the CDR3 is TGTGCCAGCAGCGCGTTGGGGGGGCAGAACACTGAAGCTTTCTTT. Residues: CASSALGGQNTEAFF.

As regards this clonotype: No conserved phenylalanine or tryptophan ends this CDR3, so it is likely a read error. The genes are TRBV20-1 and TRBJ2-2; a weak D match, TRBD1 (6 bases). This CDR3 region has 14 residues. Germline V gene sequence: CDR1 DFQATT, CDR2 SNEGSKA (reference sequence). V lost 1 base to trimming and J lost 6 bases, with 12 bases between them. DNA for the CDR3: TGCAGTGCTAGAGGAGAGACAGGACCCGGGGAGCTGTTTTCT. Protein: CSARGETGPGELFS.

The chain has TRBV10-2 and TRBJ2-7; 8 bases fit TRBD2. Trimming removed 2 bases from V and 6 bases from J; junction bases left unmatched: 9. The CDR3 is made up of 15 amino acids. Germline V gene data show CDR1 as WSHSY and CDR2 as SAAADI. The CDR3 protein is CASSEMRGAPSEQYF. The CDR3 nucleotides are TGCGCCAGCAGTGAGATGCGGGGGGCTCCGAGCGAGCAGTACTTC.

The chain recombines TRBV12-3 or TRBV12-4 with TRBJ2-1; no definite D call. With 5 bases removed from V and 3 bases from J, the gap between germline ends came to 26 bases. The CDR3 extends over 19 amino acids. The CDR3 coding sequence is TGTGCCAGCAGTCATAGCTCTCTGATAGCACAGTTTGACTACAATGAGCAGTTCTTC. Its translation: CASSHSSLIAQFDYNEQFF.

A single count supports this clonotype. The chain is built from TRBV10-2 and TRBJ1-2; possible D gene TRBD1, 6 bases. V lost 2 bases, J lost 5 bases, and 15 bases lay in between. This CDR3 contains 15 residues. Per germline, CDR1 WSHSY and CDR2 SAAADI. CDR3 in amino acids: CASSEAGVLRYGYTF. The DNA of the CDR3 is TGCGCCAGCAGTGAGGCAGGGGTCCTTAGGTATGGCTACACCTTC.

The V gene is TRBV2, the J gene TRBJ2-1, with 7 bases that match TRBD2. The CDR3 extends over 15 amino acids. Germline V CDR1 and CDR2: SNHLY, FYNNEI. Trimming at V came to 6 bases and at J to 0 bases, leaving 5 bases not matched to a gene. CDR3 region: CASSRGVSSYNEQFF. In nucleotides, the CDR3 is TGTGCCAGCAGCCGGGGGGTAAGCTCCTACAATGAGCAGTTCTTC.

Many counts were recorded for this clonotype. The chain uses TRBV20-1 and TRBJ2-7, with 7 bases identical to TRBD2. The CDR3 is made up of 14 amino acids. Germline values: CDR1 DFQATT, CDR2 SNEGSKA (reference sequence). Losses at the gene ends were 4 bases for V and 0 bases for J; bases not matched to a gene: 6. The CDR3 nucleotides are TGCAGTGCTATCGAGCGGGACCCCTCCTACGAGCAGTACTTC. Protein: CSAIERDPSYEQYF.

The DNA for the CDR3 is TGTGCCAGCAGCTCAAGCCTACGGGAGCAGTACTTC. It specifies CASSSSLREQYF. The chain links TRBV7-2 to TRBJ2-7; D is unresolved. Germline V gene lookup returns CDR1 SGHTA and CDR2 FQGNSA. The CDR3 length is 12 residues. The V gene lost 4 bases and the J gene lost 7 bases, with 11 bases spanning the gap.

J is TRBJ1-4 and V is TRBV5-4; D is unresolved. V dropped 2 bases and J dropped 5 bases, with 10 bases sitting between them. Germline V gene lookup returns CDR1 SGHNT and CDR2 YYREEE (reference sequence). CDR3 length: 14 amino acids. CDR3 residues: CASSFRGVNEKLFF. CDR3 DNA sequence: TGTGCCAGCAGCTTTCGTGGGGTAAATGAAAAACTGTTTTTT.

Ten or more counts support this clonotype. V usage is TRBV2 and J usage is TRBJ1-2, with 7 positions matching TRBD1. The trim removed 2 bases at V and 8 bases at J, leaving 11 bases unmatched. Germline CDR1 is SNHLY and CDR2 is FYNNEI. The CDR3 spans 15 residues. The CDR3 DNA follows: TGTGCCAGCAGTGAATCCACAAGGGGGCTGCGCGGCTACACCTTC. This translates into CASSESTRGLRGYTF.

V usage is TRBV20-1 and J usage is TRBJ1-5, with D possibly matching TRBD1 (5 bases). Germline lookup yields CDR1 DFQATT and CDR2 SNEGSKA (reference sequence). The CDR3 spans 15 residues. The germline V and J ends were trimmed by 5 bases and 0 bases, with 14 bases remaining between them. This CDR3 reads CSAVLGGISNQPQHF. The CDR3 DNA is TGCAGTGCTGTGTTGGGGGGGATTAGCAATCAGCCCCAGCATTTT.

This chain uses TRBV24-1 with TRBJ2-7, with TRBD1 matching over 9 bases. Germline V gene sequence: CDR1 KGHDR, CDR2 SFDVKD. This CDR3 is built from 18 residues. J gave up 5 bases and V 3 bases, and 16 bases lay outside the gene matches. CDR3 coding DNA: TGTGCCACCAGTGATCTCACCGACTACAGGGGGCTTAGGAACGAGCAGTACTTC. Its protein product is CATSDLTDYRGLRNEQYF.

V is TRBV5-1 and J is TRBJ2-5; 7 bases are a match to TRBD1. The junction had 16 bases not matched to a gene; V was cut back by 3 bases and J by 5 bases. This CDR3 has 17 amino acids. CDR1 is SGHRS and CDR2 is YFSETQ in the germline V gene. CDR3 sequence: CASSSATGQSVWETQYF. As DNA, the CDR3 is TGCGCCAGCAGCTCCGCGACGGGACAGTCCGTTTGGGAGACCCAGTACTTC.

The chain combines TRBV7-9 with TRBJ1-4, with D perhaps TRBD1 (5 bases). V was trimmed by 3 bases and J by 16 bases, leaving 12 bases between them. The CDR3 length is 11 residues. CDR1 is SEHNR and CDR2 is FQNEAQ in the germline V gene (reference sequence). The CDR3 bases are TGTGCCAGCAGCTTGGGGGAAGGTTCGTTTTTT. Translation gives CASSLGEGSFF. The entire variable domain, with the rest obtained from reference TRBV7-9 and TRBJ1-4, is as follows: DTGVSQNPRHKITKRGQNVTFRCDPISEHNRLYWYRQTLGQGPEFLTYFQNEAQLEKSRLLSDRFSAERPKGSFSTLEIQRTEQGDSAMYLCASSLGEGSFFGSGTQLSVL.

This CDR3 is CASSVGSWGSRYEQYF. CDR3 sequence (DNA): TGTGCCAGCAGCGTAGGGTCGTGGGGATCCCGCTACGAGCAGTACTTC. The chain employs TRBV9 and TRBJ2-7; no clear D. Germline V gives CDR1 SGDLS, CDR2 YYNGEE. The CDR3 runs to 16 residues. The V end lost 0 bases, the J end lost 3 bases, and 16 bases lay between the germline ends.

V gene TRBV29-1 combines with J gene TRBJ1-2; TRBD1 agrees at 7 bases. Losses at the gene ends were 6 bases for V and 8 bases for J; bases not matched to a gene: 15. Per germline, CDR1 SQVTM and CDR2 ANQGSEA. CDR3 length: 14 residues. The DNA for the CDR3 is TGCAGCGTGGGCCAAACACAGGGGCGGAAAGGCTACACCTTC. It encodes CSVGQTQGRKGYTF.

CDR3: CASSLDPGLAGVADTQYF. CDR3 nucleotides: TGTGCCAGCAGCTTAGATCCCGGACTAGCGGGTGTGGCAGATACGCAGTATTTT. The genes are TRBV7-3 and TRBJ2-3, with 11 nucleotides matching TRBD2. With 2 bases clipped from V and 4 bases from J, the junction kept 11 bases outside the gene matches. This CDR3 comprises 18 residues. Germline-derived CDR1 and CDR2 are SGHTA and FQGTGA.

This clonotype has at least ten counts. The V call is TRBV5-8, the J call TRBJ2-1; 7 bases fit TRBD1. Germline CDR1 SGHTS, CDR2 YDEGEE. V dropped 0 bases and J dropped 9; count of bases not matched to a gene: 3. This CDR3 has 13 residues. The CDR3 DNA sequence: TGTGCCAGCAGCTTGGGAGGGGGCGGTGAGCAGTTCTTC. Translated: CASSLGGGGEQFF.

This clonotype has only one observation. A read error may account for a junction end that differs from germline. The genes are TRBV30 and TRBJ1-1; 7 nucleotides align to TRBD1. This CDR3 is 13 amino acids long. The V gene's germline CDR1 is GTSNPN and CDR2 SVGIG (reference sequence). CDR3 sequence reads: CAWGTQGNTDAFF. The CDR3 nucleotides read TGTGCCTGGGGTACACAGGGGAACACTGACGCTTTCTTT.

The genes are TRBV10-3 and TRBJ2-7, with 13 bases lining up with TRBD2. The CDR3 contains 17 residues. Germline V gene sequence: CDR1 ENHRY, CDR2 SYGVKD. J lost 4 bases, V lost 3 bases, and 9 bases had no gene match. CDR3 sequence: CAISDTSGRASGYEQYF. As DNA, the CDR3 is TGTGCCATCAGTGATACTAGCGGGAGGGCCTCGGGATACGAGCAGTACTTC.

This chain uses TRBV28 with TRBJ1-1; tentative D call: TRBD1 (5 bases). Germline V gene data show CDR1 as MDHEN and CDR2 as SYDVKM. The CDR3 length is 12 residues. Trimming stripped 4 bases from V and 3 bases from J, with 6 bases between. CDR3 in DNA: TGTGCCAGCAGTTACAGGTACACTGAAGCTTTCTTT. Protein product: CASSYRYTEAFF. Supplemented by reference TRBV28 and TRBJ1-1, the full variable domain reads DVKVTQSSRYLVKRTGEKVFLECVQDMDHENMFWYRQDPGLGLRLIYFSYDVKMKEKGDIPEGYSVSREKKERFSLILESASTNQTSMYLCASSYRYTEAFFGQGTRLTVV.

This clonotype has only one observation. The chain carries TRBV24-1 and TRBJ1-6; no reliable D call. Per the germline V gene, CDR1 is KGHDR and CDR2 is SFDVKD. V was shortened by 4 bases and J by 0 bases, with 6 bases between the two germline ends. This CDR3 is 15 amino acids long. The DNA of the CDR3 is TGTGCCACCAGTGAGGGAGGCTCCTATAATTCACCCCTCCACTTT. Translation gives CATSEGGSYNSPLHF.

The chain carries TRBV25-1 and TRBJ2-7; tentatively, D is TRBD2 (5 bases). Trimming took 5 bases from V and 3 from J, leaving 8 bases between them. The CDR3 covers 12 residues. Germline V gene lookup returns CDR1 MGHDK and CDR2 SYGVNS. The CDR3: CASSPGYYEQYF. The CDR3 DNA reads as TGTGCCAGCAGTCCGGGATACTACGAGCAGTACTTC.

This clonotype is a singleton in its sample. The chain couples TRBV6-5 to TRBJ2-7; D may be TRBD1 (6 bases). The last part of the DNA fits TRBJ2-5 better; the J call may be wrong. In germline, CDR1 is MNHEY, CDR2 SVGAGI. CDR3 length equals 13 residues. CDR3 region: CASSHRAQETQYF. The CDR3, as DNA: TGTGCCAGCAGCCACAGGGCCCAAGAGACCCAGTACTTC.

The DNA for the CDR3 is TGTGCCAGCAGCTTAACCACAGGGGGCAATTCACCCCTCCACTTT. Translated: CASSLTTGGNSPLHF. The rearrangement links TRBV7-8 to TRBJ1-6; TRBD1 agrees at 9 bases. Germline lookup yields CDR1 SGHVS and CDR2 FQNEAQ. The CDR3 is 15 amino acids. J was trimmed by 7 bases and V by 2 bases; bases with no gene match: 3.

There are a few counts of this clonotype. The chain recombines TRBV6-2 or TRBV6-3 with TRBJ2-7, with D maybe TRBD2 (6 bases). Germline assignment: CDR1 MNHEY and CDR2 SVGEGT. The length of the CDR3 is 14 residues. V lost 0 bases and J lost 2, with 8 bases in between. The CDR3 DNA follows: TGTGCCAGCAGTTACTCTGGGAGGACCTACGAGCAGTACTTC. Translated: CASSYSGRTYEQYF.